The 24 T cell receptor beta chains presented below share a single source sample, sequenced in a study of blood T cell repertoires in COVID-19. Only in-frame clones appear in the TCRdb table, and some are missing; sequencing was by immunoSEQ multiplex PCR. The data show a few hundred thousand clones, nearly 90% seen once. Material for sequencing was peripheral blood. The origin of the receptors is a woman aged 60-75 years with COVID-19, enrolled during active disease.

This clone has only a few counts. This chain links TRBV18 with TRBJ1-2; 8 bases line up with TRBD1. Losses at the gene ends were 5 bases for V and 0 bases for J; bases not matched to a gene: 5. Germline lookup yields CDR1 KGHSH and CDR2 LQKENI. The CDR3 sequence is 15 residues long. CDR3 coding DNA: TGTGCCAGCTCAAAGGGGACAGGAGCTAACTATGGCTACACCTTC. Its protein product is CASSKGTGANYGYTF.

This chain joins TRBV15 and TRBJ1-2; D gene ambiguous. CDR3 length: 15 amino acids. CDR1 and CDR2 (germline): LNHNV, YYDKDF (reference sequence). Trimming left V 5 bases short and J 2 bases short, with 15 bases between. The CDR3 sequence: CATSLGPFTNYGYTF. In DNA, the CDR3 is TGTGCCACCAGCCTTGGCCCATTTACCAACTATGGCTACACCTTC.

In this sample, this clone turned up a few times. This chain links TRBV4-3 with TRBJ1-4; 7 bases fit TRBD1. The CDR3 is 19 residues long. Trimming took 3 bases from V and 0 from J; bases not matched to a gene: 13. CDR1 LGHNA and CDR2 YSLEER come from the germline V gene. The CDR3, as DNA: TGCGCCAGCAGCCATCAACCACAAAGGGGGCGCGCAACTAATGAAAAACTGTTTTTT. Translation: CASSHQPQRGRATNEKLFF.

V usage is TRBV5-6 and J usage is TRBJ1-1, with no clear D. V lost 1 base and J lost 4, with 5 bases in between. The CDR3 sequence is 12 residues long. The germline V gene has CDR1 SGHDT and CDR2 YYEEEE. CDR3 region: CASSLSFTEAFF. CDR3 nucleotide sequence: TGTGCCAGCAGCTTGTCGTTCACTGAAGCTTTCTTT.

V usage is TRBV7-9 and J usage is TRBJ2-3, with 11 bases fitting TRBD1. J gave up 4 bases and V 5 bases, and 5 bases lay outside the gene matches. The CDR3 totals 15 residues. Germline V gene data show CDR1 as SEHNR and CDR2 as FQNEAQ (reference sequence). CDR3 sequence: CASSTRTGGADTQYF. DNA of the CDR3: TGTGCCAGCAGCACCCGGACAGGGGGCGCAGATACGCAGTATTTT.

V gene TRBV5-1 combines with J gene TRBJ2-2; no reliable D call. Trimming pared 1 base from V and 1 base from J, leaving 5 bases between. Germline V gene sequence: CDR1 SGHRS, CDR2 YFSETQ. The CDR3 covers 14 residues. CDR3 sequence reads: CASSLPGNTGELFF. The CDR3 DNA is TGCGCCAGCAGCTTGCCAGGGAACACCGGGGAGCTGTTTTTT.

This chain joins TRBV7-2 and TRBJ2-3; D remains ambiguous. Germline assignment: CDR1 SGHTA and CDR2 FQGNSA. The CDR3 loop spans 14 amino acids. Trimming removed 1 base from V and 4 bases from J, with 9 bases in between. CDR3 region: CASSLGARADTQYF. CDR3 coding DNA: TGTGCCAGCAGCTTAGGAGCCCGGGCAGATACGCAGTATTTT.

This clone was observed a single time. The chain is built from TRBV4-1 and TRBJ1-4, with D possibly TRBD1 on 6 matching bases. Germline-derived CDR1 and CDR2 are MGHRA and YSYEKL. The ends were cut back, 7 bases at V and 0 bases at J, with 15 bases in the middle. The CDR3 contains 16 residues. The CDR3 DNA is TGCGCCAGCAACCGGGGCCAGGGGACAACTAATGAAAAACTGTTTTTT. Amino acid sequence: CASNRGQGTTNEKLFF.

This clone was seen a single time. The CDR3 DNA reads TGTGCCAGCAGTTGGGGACATATGAACACTGAAGCTTTCTTT. Protein product: CASSWGHMNTEAFF. The V call is TRBV25-1, the J call TRBJ1-1; D might be TRBD1 (6 bases). Trimming took 5 bases from V and 0 from J, leaving 10 bases between them. The CDR3 spans 14 residues. The germline V gene encodes CDR1 MGHDK and CDR2 SYGVNS.

The chain recombines TRBV6-6 with TRBJ1-1, with D maybe TRBD1 (5 bases). From germline, CDR1 is MNHNY and CDR2 SVGAGI (reference sequence). V lost 5 bases and J lost 4, with 20 bases in between. The CDR3 runs to 16 residues. The CDR3 reads CASSIPGGVVGTEAFF. For the CDR3, the DNA is TGTGCCAGCAGTATTCCGGGAGGGGTGGTGGGCACTGAAGCTTTCTTT.

The chain links TRBV19 to TRBJ1-3; 7 bases match TRBD1. The CDR3 is 17 residues long. CDR1 and CDR2 (germline): LNHDA, SQIVND (reference sequence). V lost 6 bases, J lost 2 bases, and 13 bases stayed unmatched. The CDR3 region is CASSLQGRAVPGNTIYF. The CDR3 nucleotides are TGTGCCAGTAGCTTACAGGGGAGAGCCGTCCCTGGAAACACCATATATTTT.

The chain carries TRBV7-3 and TRBJ2-3, with D unclear. This CDR3 spans 18 amino acids. With 2 bases removed from V and 1 base from J, the gap between germline ends came to 19 bases. Per the germline V gene, CDR1 is SGHTA and CDR2 is FQGTGA. The CDR3 loop reads CASSLLGRISLRTDTQYF. The CDR3 bases are TGTGCCAGCAGCTTACTTGGCAGAATTTCGTTACGCACAGATACGCAGTATTTT.

This chain connects TRBV30 to TRBJ2-7, with D maybe TRBD1 (6 bases). Germline-derived CDR1 and CDR2 are GTSNPN and SVGIG (reference sequence). Deletions cut 4 bases from V and 5 bases from J, with 12 bases between. The CDR3 runs to 12 residues. The CDR3 sequence is CAWMPQGHEQYF. DNA of the CDR3: TGTGCCTGGATGCCACAGGGCCACGAGCAGTACTTC.

V and J are TRBV4-2 and TRBJ2-3, with 8 bases fitting TRBD2. In germline, CDR1 is LGHNA, CDR2 YNFKEQ. CDR3 length: 16 residues. The V gene end was trimmed by 2 bases and the J gene end by 4 bases; junction bases not matched to a gene: 8. The CDR3 DNA follows: TGTGCCAGCAGCCAACCCGGGACTAGTTGGGCAGATACGCAGTATTTT. As protein: CASSQPGTSWADTQYF.

This chain uses TRBV4-3 with TRBJ2-5, with D perhaps TRBD2 (5 bases). The germline V and J ends were trimmed by 4 bases and 1 base, with 13 bases remaining between them. Looked up from germline, CDR1 is LGHNA and CDR2 is YSLEER. This CDR3 spans 15 amino acids. The CDR3 protein is CASSLMAGGQETQYF. The CDR3 DNA sequence: TGCGCCAGCAGCCTTATGGCGGGCGGCCAAGAGACCCAGTACTTC.

The V and J genes are TRBV30 and TRBJ1-2; TRBD1 might be the D (5 bases). Trimming pared 2 bases from V and 6 bases from J, leaving 10 bases between. This CDR3 contains 12 residues. Germline-derived CDR1 and CDR2 are GTSNPN and SVGIG (reference sequence). The CDR3 nucleotides are TGTGCCTGGAGTCCAGGGTTGCATGGCTACACCTTC. This encodes CAWSPGLHGYTF.

V usage is TRBV24-1 and J usage is TRBJ1-1, with D perhaps matching TRBD1 (6 bases). The CDR3 has 18 residues. Trimming stripped 3 bases from V and 1 base from J, with 20 bases between. CDR1 KGHDR and CDR2 SFDVKD come from the germline V gene. The CDR3 nucleotides read TGTGCCACCAGTGATGGATGGGGGCGAAACAAGGAGAACACTGAAGCTTTCTTT. Its translation is CATSDGWGRNKENTEAFF.

The rearrangement uses TRBV7-2 and TRBJ1-5; D unclear. From germline, CDR1 is SGHTA and CDR2 FQGNSA. CDR3 size: 13 residues. V lost 2 bases and J 0 bases, leaving 2 bases between the germline ends. The CDR3 sequence is CASSLHSNQPQHF. The CDR3 nucleotides read TGTGCCAGCAGCTTACATAGCAATCAGCCCCAGCATTTT.

This clone came up once. The CDR3, as DNA: TGTGCCAGCAGCCAGGGACAGGGGGCACGTTATGGCTACACCTTC. Its translation is CASSQGQGARYGYTF. The chain couples TRBV7-8 to TRBJ1-2, with 12 bases lining up with TRBD1. The germline CDR1 and CDR2 sequences are SGHVS and FQNEAQ. V lost 5 bases, J lost 5 bases, and 6 bases stayed unmatched. The CDR3 consists of 15 residues. Drawing the rest from reference TRBV7-8 and TRBJ1-2, the complete variable domain is GAGVSQSPRYKVAKRGQDVALRCDPISGHVSLFWYQQALGQGPEFLTYFQNEAQLDKSGLPSDRFFAERPEGSVSTLKIQRTQQEDSAVYLCASSQGQGARYGYTFGSGTRLTVV.

The chain combines TRBV9 with TRBJ1-1; possibly TRBD1 for D (5 bases). Trimming pared 0 bases from V and 4 bases from J, leaving 7 bases between. The CDR3 spans 13 residues. Germline V gives CDR1 SGDLS, CDR2 YYNGEE. CDR3 coding DNA: TGTGCCAGCAGCGTAGGCGGGGCCACTGAAGCTTTCTTT. This encodes CASSVGGATEAFF.

V usage is TRBV9 and J usage is TRBJ2-6; D is possibly TRBD2 (5 bases). The length of the CDR3 is 20 residues. The germline V gene has CDR1 SGDLS and CDR2 YYNGEE. V shed 0 bases and J shed 3 bases, with 22 bases lying between them. The CDR3 bases are TGTGCCAGCAGCGTAGGTTTAGGGAGTAACAGTCTGGGTGGGGCCAACGTCCTGACTTTC. It is translated as CASSVGLGSNSLGGANVLTF. The full variable domain, in which reference TRBV9 and TRBJ2-6 provide the parts outside the CDR3, is DSGVTQTPKHLITATGQRVTLRCSPRSGDLSVYWYQQSLDQGLQFLIQYYNGEERAKGNILERFSAQQFPDLHSELNLSSLELGDSALYFCASSVGLGSNSLGGANVLTFGAGSRLTVL.

The CDR3 protein is CASSVGSATFDRNYGYTF. The CDR3 region has the DNA TGTGCCAGCAGCGTAGGCTCCGCGACATTTGACAGGAACTATGGCTACACCTTC. This chain uses TRBV9 with TRBJ1-2; D is perhaps TRBD1 (6 bases). The CDR3 has 18 residues. CDR1 and CDR2 (germline): SGDLS, YYNGEE. V shed 0 bases and J shed 2 bases, with 20 bases lying between them.

This clone has just one count. For the CDR3, the DNA is TGCGCCAGCACCCTCCAGGGAGGGGGCACCGGGGAGCTGTTTTTT. Translated, it gives CASTLQGGGTGELFF. The chain carries TRBV5-1 and TRBJ2-2, with D perhaps matching TRBD2 (7 bases). Trimming removed 6 bases at V and 4 bases at J, with 16 bases between. The CDR3 sequence is 15 residues long. Looked up from germline, CDR1 is SGHRS and CDR2 is YFSETQ.

The V and J genes are TRBV6-2 or TRBV6-3 and TRBJ1-6; TRBD1 is a possible D gene (5 bases). CDR1 MNHEY and CDR2 SVGEGT come from the germline V gene. This CDR3 has 17 amino acids. V dropped 0 bases and J dropped 7 bases, with 16 bases sitting between them. The CDR3: CASSYSGGGLPNSPLHF. CDR3 DNA sequence: TGTGCCAGCAGTTACTCCGGGGGGGGTCTTCCCAATTCACCCCTCCACTTT.